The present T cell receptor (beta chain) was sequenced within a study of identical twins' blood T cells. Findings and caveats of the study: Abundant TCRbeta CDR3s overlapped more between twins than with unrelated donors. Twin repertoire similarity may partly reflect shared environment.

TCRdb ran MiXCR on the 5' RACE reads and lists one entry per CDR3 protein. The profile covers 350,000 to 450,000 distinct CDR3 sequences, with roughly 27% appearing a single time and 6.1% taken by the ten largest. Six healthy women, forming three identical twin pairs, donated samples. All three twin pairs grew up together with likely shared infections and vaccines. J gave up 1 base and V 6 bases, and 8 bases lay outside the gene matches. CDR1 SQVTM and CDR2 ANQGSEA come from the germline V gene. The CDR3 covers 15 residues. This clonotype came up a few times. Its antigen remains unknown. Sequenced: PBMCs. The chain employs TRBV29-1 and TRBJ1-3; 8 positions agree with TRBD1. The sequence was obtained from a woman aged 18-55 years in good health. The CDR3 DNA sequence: TGCAGCGTATCAGGGGGCCCCTTTTCTGGAAACACCATATATTTT. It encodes CSVSGGPFSGNTIYF.